The 25 T cell receptor beta chains in this list originate from one sample, sequenced in a study of T cell responses to AZD1222 COVID-19 vaccine (dated by TCRdb to the early 2020s). In the paper's terms, the time point label means: baseline before first vaccination. Preparation of the library involved the immunoSEQ multiplex PCR assay. Drawn from immuneACCESS, this table holds only the in-frame rearrangements with V and J called that TCRdb kept. Clones are partly lost; checked studies trace under half to an unresolved V gene and leave the rest unexplained. The sample profile shows 120,000 to 150,000 clones; roughly nine tenths of them were found once. Approximately 5.1% of the sample is held by the ten biggest clonotypes. Here the sequenced sample was peripheral blood, taken on day 0 of AZD1222 vaccination. Receptors originate from an adult in good health.

This clone was recorded only once. In DNA, the CDR3 is TGTGCCGTACAACCGCAGGTCAACTATGGCTACACCTTC. It encodes CAVQPQVNYGYTF. The rearrangement links TRBV28 to TRBJ1-2, with no clear D. V lost 11 bases, J lost 2 bases, and 15 bases lay in between. Per germline, CDR1 MDHEN and CDR2 SYDVKM. The CDR3 runs 13 residues.

V is TRBV4-3 and J is TRBJ1-2; D unresolved. The CDR3 sequence is 17 residues long. Germline V CDR1 and CDR2: LGHNA, YSLEER. The V end was cut by 3 bases, the J end by 0 bases, with 17 bases between. The CDR3 sequence is CASSHNALGRTNYGYTF. The CDR3 nucleotides read TGCGCCAGCAGCCACAACGCACTCGGGAGGACTAACTATGGCTACACCTTC.

The chain employs TRBV27 and TRBJ1-6, with 10 positions matching TRBD1. CDR3 size: 19 residues. The germline V gene encodes CDR1 MNHEY and CDR2 SMNVEV (reference sequence). Trimming cost V 5 bases and J 1 base; bases outside gene matches: 11. The CDR3 region is CASSPSGQGSGSYNSPLHF. CDR3 nucleotides: TGTGCCAGCAGTCCCTCGGGACAGGGGAGCGGATCCTATAATTCACCCCTCCACTTT.

This sequence joins TRBV15 and TRBJ1-4; D is undetermined. Between the trimmed V and J ends, which lost 6 bases and 0 bases, there was a span of 17 bases. The CDR3 consists of 17 residues. CDR1 and CDR2 from the germline V gene are LNHNV and YYDKDF (reference sequence). CDR3 amino acids: CATSGPDPSTTNEKLFF. For the CDR3, the DNA is TGTGCCACCAGTGGACCCGATCCGAGTACAACTAATGAAAAACTGTTTTTT.

The chain joins TRBV27 to TRBJ2-3, with 10 bases lining up with TRBD2. This CDR3 has 16 residues. Germline V gene sequence: CDR1 MNHEY, CDR2 SMNVEV (reference sequence). Losses at the gene ends were 8 bases for V and 0 bases for J; bases not matched to a gene: 8. As DNA, the CDR3 is TGTGCCAGCCGGACTAGCGGATATCGGAGCACAGATACGCAGTATTTT. Its translation is CASRTSGYRSTDTQYF.

The chain recombines TRBV23-1 with TRBJ2-7, with 7 nucleotides matching TRBD1. TRBV23-1 is known as an ORF, though its function is uncertain. The length of the CDR3 is 15 residues. V lost 3 bases to trimming and J lost 2 bases; unmatched junction nucleotides: 7. CDR3 amino acids: CASSHTGQPAYEQYF. CDR3 bases: TGCGCCAGCAGTCACACGGGACAGCCCGCCTACGAGCAGTACTTC.

The chain couples TRBV28 to TRBJ2-1; 12 positions agree with TRBD2. The germline gives CDR1 MDHEN, CDR2 SYDVKM. J lost 9 bases, V lost 4 bases, and 10 bases had no gene match. The CDR3 runs to 16 residues. CDR3 nucleotides: TGTGCCAGCAGTTCCCCCGGGACTAGCGGGCTCGTTGAGCAGTTCTTC. This codes for CASSSPGTSGLVEQFF. The variable domain in full, with the rest retrieved from reference TRBV28 and TRBJ2-1, is DVKVTQSSRYLVKRTGEKVFLECVQDMDHENMFWYRQDPGLGLRLIYFSYDVKMKEKGDIPEGYSVSREKKERFSLILESASTNQTSMYLCASSSPGTSGLVEQFFGPGTRLTVL.

The V and J genes are TRBV5-4 and TRBJ2-3; D is uncertain. The CDR3 length is 13 residues. Germline-derived CDR1 and CDR2 are SGHNT and YYREEE (reference sequence). V was clipped by 4 bases and J by 2 bases, with 8 bases between them. The CDR3 is CASSTRNTDTQYF. The CDR3 nucleotides are TGTGCCAGCAGCACCAGAAACACAGATACGCAGTATTTT. Supplemented by reference TRBV5-4 and TRBJ2-3, the full variable domain reads ETGVTQSPTHLIKTRGQQVTLRCSSQSGHNTVSWYQQALGQGPQFIFQYYREEENGRGNFPPRFSGLQFPNYSSELNVNALELDDSALYLCASSTRNTDTQYFGPGTRLTVL.

This clone was seen more than once but under ten times. The J gene is TRBJ1-3, the V gene TRBV7-2; D perhaps matches TRBD1 (6 bases). With 5 bases removed from V and 1 base from J, the gap between germline ends came to 9 bases. This CDR3 comprises 14 residues. From germline, CDR1 is SGHTA and CDR2 FQGNSA. CDR3 loop: CASSRTGSGNTIYF. The CDR3 DNA reads TGTGCCAGCAGCCGTACAGGGTCTGGAAACACCATATATTTT.

The rearrangement joins TRBV18 to TRBJ1-1; a weak D match, TRBD1 (5 bases). There are 14 residues in the CDR3. The germline CDR1 and CDR2 sequences are KGHSH and LQKENI. The ends were cut back, 2 bases at V and 1 base at J, with 8 bases in the middle. CDR3 amino acids: CASSPLGQNTEAFF. The CDR3 bases are TGTGCCAGCTCACCATTAGGACAGAACACTGAAGCTTTCTTT.

The chain combines TRBV14 with TRBJ2-7; TRBD2 might be the D (5 bases). Germline lookup yields CDR1 SGHDN and CDR2 FVKESK. This CDR3 is built from 13 residues. The V gene lost 4 bases and the J gene lost 1 base, with 8 bases spanning the gap. The CDR3 here is CASSRGSSYEQYF. The CDR3 region has the DNA TGTGCCAGCAGCCGCGGGTCATCCTACGAGCAGTACTTC.

V usage is TRBV24-1 and J usage is TRBJ2-2; 7 nucleotides align to TRBD2. The germline V gene encodes CDR1 KGHDR and CDR2 SFDVKD. Unmatched junction bases numbered 11, after V lost 9 bases and J lost 8 bases. The length of the CDR3 is 14 residues. CDR3 sequence: CATWSGMRGGELFF. Here the CDR3 DNA reads TGTGCCACCTGGAGCGGGATGCGCGGAGGGGAGCTGTTTTTT.

V is TRBV5-4 and J is TRBJ2-5, with 15 nucleotides matching TRBD2. Germline V gives CDR1 SGHNT, CDR2 YYREEE (reference sequence). The CDR3 is 15 residues long. Germline trimming cut 3 bases from V and 5 bases from J; bases unmatched to any gene: 2. The CDR3 protein is CASSSGLAGGETQYF. In DNA form, the CDR3 reads TGTGCCAGCAGCTCTGGACTAGCGGGAGGGGAGACCCAGTACTTC.

Here the CDR3 DNA reads TGTGCCAGCAGCCAAGTTACGGCACGGGGACTAGCGGGAGATGGGCAGTATTTT. Residues: CASSQVTARGLAGDGQYF. This chain joins TRBV4-2 and TRBJ2-3, with 14 bases matching TRBD2. The CDR3 is 18 amino acids. Germline V gene lookup returns CDR1 LGHNA and CDR2 YNFKEQ. V gave up 1 base and J gave up 11 bases; unmatched junction bases: 14.

The DNA of the CDR3 is TGCGCCAGCAGCCTGGGGGGGACAGGGATCTACGAGCAGTACTTC. It translates to CASSLGGTGIYEQYF. This sequence joins TRBV5-1 and TRBJ2-7; 9 bases line up with TRBD1. The CDR3 has 15 amino acids. The V gene end was trimmed by 4 bases and the J gene end by 3 bases; junction bases not matched to a gene: 8. Germline V gives CDR1 SGHRS, CDR2 YFSETQ.

The chain employs TRBV7-2 and TRBJ2-5, with 10 bases identical to TRBD2. V gave up 5 bases and J gave up 5 bases; unmatched junction bases: 11. The germline CDR1 and CDR2 sequences are SGHTA and FQGNSA. This CDR3 is 16 amino acids long. This CDR3 is CASSPRVSGRRETQYF. The CDR3 DNA follows: TGTGCCAGCAGCCCCCGCGTTAGCGGGAGGCGCGAGACCCAGTACTTC.

This clone was detected once. This chain joins TRBV5-1 and TRBJ2-1; the match to TRBD1 covers 7 bases. With 0 bases clipped from V and 7 bases from J, the junction kept 4 bases outside the gene matches. Germline V lookup: CDR1 SGHRS, CDR2 YFSETQ. The CDR3 runs 14 residues. The CDR3 coding sequence is TGCGCCAGCAGCTTGGTAGAGGGGGCGAATGAGCAGTTCTTC. The encoded protein is CASSLVEGANEQFF.

This chain uses TRBV9 with TRBJ1-5; D is perhaps TRBD1 (5 bases). Trimming cost V 4 bases and J 8 bases, with 22 bases left between them. The CDR3 totals 16 residues. The V gene's germline CDR1 is SGDLS and CDR2 YYNGEE. CDR3 residues: CASSPKGVPGGEPQHF. Written as DNA, the CDR3 is TGTGCCAGCAGCCCCAAGGGTGTCCCTGGGGGGGAGCCCCAGCATTTT.

The chain couples TRBV20-1 to TRBJ1-5; tentative D call: TRBD1 (5 bases). Trimming took 3 bases from V and 1 from J, leaving 13 bases between them. CDR1 and CDR2 (germline): DFQATT, SNEGSKA (reference sequence). The CDR3 runs to 15 residues. The CDR3 sequence is CSASRGAGSNQPQHF. CDR3 nucleotides: TGCAGTGCTAGTAGGGGCGCAGGGAGCAATCAGCCCCAGCATTTT.

The chain couples TRBV29-1 to TRBJ1-4; D is unresolved. The germline V and J ends were trimmed by 1 base and 13 bases, with 10 bases remaining between them. The CDR3 extends over 11 amino acids. CDR1 is SQVTM and CDR2 is ANQGSEA in the germline V gene. In nucleotides, the CDR3 is TGCAGCGTTGAAGGACACAATGGACTGTTTTTT. Translating gives CSVEGHNGLFF. Drawing the rest from reference TRBV29-1 and TRBJ1-4, the complete variable domain is SAVISQKPSRDICQRGTSLTIQCQVDSQVTMMFWYRQQPGQSLTLIATANQGSEATYESGFVIDKFPISRPNLTFSTLTVSNMSPEDSSIYLCSVEGHNGLFFGSGTQLSVL.

The chain carries TRBV28 and TRBJ1-4; weak D call: TRBD1 (6 bases). CDR1 and CDR2 (germline): MDHEN, SYDVKM. Trimming removed 6 bases from V and 8 bases from J, with 16 bases in between. The CDR3 has 14 amino acids. CDR3 nucleotides: TGTGCCAGCAGCCGAAATCAGGGGTGGGAAAAACTGTTTTTT. Protein sequence: CASSRNQGWEKLFF.

The chain combines TRBV6-2 or TRBV6-3 with TRBJ1-1; D is unresolved. Germline lookup yields CDR1 MNHEY and CDR2 SVGEGT. V lost 2 bases and J lost 5, with 12 bases in between. There are 14 residues in the CDR3. The CDR3 sequence is CASSYRQEGTEAFF. DNA for the CDR3: TGTGCCAGCAGTTACAGGCAGGAAGGGACTGAAGCTTTCTTT.

The rearrangement uses TRBV6-6 and TRBJ1-1; D is possibly TRBD1 (6 bases). The CDR3 contains 14 residues. The V and J ends lost 2 bases and 5 bases respectively, with 12 bases between them. Germline CDR1 reads MNHNY; CDR2 reads SVGAGI (reference sequence). CDR3 residues: CASSYEGEWTEAFF. The CDR3 DNA follows: TGTGCCAGCAGTTACGAGGGGGAATGGACTGAAGCTTTCTTT.

A single count supports this clone. The rearrangement links TRBV7-9 to TRBJ1-4, with a possible D match to TRBD1 (6 bases). The CDR3 is 16 residues long. Germline CDR1 is SEHNR and CDR2 is FQNEAQ (reference sequence). Between the trimmed V and J ends, which lost 5 bases and 8 bases, there was a span of 21 bases. This CDR3 reads CASSRSANRVEEKLFF. The CDR3 DNA reads as TGTGCCAGCAGCAGATCCGCGAACAGGGTGGAGGAAAAACTGTTTTTT.

This clone was counted between two and nine times. This CDR3 reads CASSRLAGGVDEQFF. In DNA, the CDR3 is TGTGCCAGCAGCCGTCTAGCGGGAGGGGTCGATGAGCAGTTCTTC. The rearrangement joins TRBV7-3 to TRBJ2-1, with 12 bases aligning to TRBD2. This CDR3 spans 15 amino acids. The germline gives CDR1 SGHTA, CDR2 FQGTGA. Trimming at V came to 5 bases and at J to 8 bases, leaving 7 bases not matched to a gene.